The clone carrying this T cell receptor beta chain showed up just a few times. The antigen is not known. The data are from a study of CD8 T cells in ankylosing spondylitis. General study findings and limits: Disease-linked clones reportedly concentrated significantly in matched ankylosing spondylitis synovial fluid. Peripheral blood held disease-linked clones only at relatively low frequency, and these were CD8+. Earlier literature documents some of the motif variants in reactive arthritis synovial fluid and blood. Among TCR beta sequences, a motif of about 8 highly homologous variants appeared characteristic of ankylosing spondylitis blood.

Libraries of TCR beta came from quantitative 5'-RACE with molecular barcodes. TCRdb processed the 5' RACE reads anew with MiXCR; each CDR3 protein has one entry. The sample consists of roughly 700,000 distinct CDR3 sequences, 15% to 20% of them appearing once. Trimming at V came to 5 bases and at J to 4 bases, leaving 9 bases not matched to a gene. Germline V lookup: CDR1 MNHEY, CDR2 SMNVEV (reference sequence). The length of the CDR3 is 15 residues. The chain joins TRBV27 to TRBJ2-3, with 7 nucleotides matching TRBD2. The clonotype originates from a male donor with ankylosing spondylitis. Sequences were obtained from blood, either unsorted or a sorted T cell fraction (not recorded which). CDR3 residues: CASSPGRGGADTQYF. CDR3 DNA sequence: TGTGCCAGCAGTCCTGGACGGGGAGGGGCAGATACGCAGTATTTT.